This T cell receptor beta chain comes out of a study of cytomegalovirus exposure and HLA in healthy donors. The sample holds a few counts of this clone. Its specificity is unknown. Broader study findings: Rates of TCR association differed by HLA locus in a later analysis, with DRB1 highest and HLA-C lowest. Accurate predictions that matched the HLA-A and HLA-B alleles of most subjects were reportedly made from TCR beta sequences.

PCR involved 60 Vbeta and 13 Jbeta primers. Data came from immunoSEQ multiplex PCR; TCRdb stores just in-frame clones and leaves some out. Among 90,000 to 150,000 clones listed, less than 20% were seen once. This receptor was obtained from a woman under 30 in good health and CMV-seronegative. The sample was PBMCs.

The CDR3 region is CASREGPNNEQFF. In DNA form, the CDR3 reads TGTGCCAGCAGGGAGGGACCAAACAATGAGCAGTTCTTC. This rearrangement joins TRBV2 to TRBJ2-1; maybe TRBD2 (6 bases). The V end was cut by 6 bases, the J end by 5 bases, with 11 bases between. The germline CDR1 and CDR2 sequences are SNHLY and FYNNEI. This CDR3 spans 13 amino acids.